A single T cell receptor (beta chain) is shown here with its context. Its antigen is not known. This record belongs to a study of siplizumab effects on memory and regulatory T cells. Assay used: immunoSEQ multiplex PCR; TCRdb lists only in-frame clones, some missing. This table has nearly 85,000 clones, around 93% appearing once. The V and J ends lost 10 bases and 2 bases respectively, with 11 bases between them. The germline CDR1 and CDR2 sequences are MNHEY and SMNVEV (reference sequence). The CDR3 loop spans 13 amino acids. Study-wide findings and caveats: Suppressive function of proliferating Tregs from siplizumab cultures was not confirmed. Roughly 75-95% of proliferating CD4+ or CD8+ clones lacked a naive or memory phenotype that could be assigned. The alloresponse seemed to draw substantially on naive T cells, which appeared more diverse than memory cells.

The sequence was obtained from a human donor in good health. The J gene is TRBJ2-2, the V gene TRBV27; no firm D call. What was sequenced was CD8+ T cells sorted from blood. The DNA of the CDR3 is TGTGCCATCCGGACCTTAAACACCGGGGAGCTGTTTTTT. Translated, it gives CAIRTLNTGELFF.